These 30 T cell receptor beta chains were sequenced from one sample in a study of T cells in severe cutaneous drug reactions. Libraries were made by iRepertoire multiplex PCR with TCR subtype-specific primers for bulk and single-cell sequencing. Reanalyzing the multiplex PCR reads, TCRdb keeps one entry per CDR3 protein, without DNA. This table holds over a thousand distinct CDR3 sequences. Sequenced patients had Stevens-Johnson syndrome or toxic epidermal necrolysis caused by carbamazepine. Sample: PBMCs. These receptors all come from a human donor with Stevens-Johnson syndrome, a severe cutaneous drug reaction.

This clonotype is called medium-sized based on its frequency. V and J are TRBV7-9 and TRBJ2-1; TCRdb lists TRBD2, though no DNA is available to test this call. The CDR3 covers 15 residues. CDR1 and CDR2 from the germline V gene are SEHNR and FQNEAQ (reference sequence). The CDR3 here is CASSLASGGANEQFF.

The genes are TRBV11-2 and TRBJ2-3; the TCRdb call, TRBD1, lacks DNA for checking. From germline, CDR1 is SGHAT and CDR2 FQNNGV. CDR3 length: 14 amino acids. CDR3 loop: CASSPDRFTDTQYF.

This clonotype is identified as medium-sized from frequency. The chain carries TRBV28 and TRBJ2-3; without DNA, the TCRdb call of TRBD1 cannot be checked. The CDR3 length is 13 residues. CDR1 is MDHEN, CDR2 SYDVKM, per germline. CDR3: CASSWGGTDTQYF.

This clonotype registers large by frequency. V usage is TRBV28 and J usage is TRBJ2-4; TCRdb names TRBD1, which stays unverified in the absence of DNA. The germline gives CDR1 MDHEN, CDR2 SYDVKM. This CDR3 contains 20 residues. This CDR3 is CASSFGYGPDRDLAKNIQYF. Drawing the rest from reference TRBV28 and TRBJ2-4, the complete variable domain is DVKVTQSSRYLVKRTGEKVFLECVQDMDHENMFWYRQDPGLGLRLIYFSYDVKMKEKGDIPEGYSVSREKKERFSLILESASTNQTSMYLCASSFGYGPDRDLAKNIQYFGAGTRLSVL.

Judged by frequency, this clonotype is medium-sized. The chain couples TRBV12-3 or TRBV12-4 to TRBJ2-1; with no DNA, the TCRdb D assignment of TRBD2 cannot be verified. This CDR3 is built from 15 residues. CDR3 in amino acids: CASSFLLAGGLEQFF.

This clonotype is identified as medium-sized from frequency. The chain is built from TRBV6-1 and TRBJ2-7; absent DNA, TCRdb's TRBD1 call cannot be checked. CDR3 size: 16 residues. CDR1 and CDR2 from the germline V gene are MNHNS and SASEGT. CDR3 residues: CASSLATSDRVYEQYF.

Frequency places this clonotype as medium-sized. The CDR3 spells CASSLDGTPSLPQHF. The V call is TRBV7-2, the J call TRBJ1-5; lacking DNA, the TRBD1 call made by TCRdb goes unchecked. Per the germline V gene, CDR1 is SGHTA and CDR2 is FQGNSA. The CDR3 has 15 residues.

This clonotype is classed as medium-sized by frequency. The chain couples TRBV12-3 or TRBV12-4 to TRBJ1-5. This CDR3 spans 13 amino acids. CDR3 loop: CASSLRRNQPQHF.

This clonotype is identified as medium-sized from frequency. The V gene is TRBV10-3, the J gene TRBJ2-1; TCRdb proposes TRBD2, but this gene call is untestable without DNA. The CDR3 runs 15 residues. The V gene's germline CDR1 is ENHRY and CDR2 SYGVKD. CDR3 loop: CAISESSGRFNEQFF.

Judged by frequency, this clonotype is medium-sized. The chain is built from TRBV18 and TRBJ2-7. This CDR3 region has 14 residues. The germline V gene has CDR1 KGHSH and CDR2 LQKENI. This CDR3 reads CASSPRGSDYEQYF.

According to its frequency, this clonotype is large (0.1 to 1%). The V and J genes are TRBV27 and TRBJ1-5; TCRdb's D call of TRBD1 is untestable without DNA. There are 15 residues in the CDR3. Germline loops: CDR1 MNHEY, CDR2 SMNVEV (reference sequence). Here the CDR3 reads CASSRTGNSNQPQHF.

This clonotype is deemed medium-sized (0.01 to 0.1%) by its frequency. The chain combines TRBV20-1 with TRBJ1-1. The length of the CDR3 is 15 residues. Germline V gives CDR1 DFQATT, CDR2 SNEGSKA (reference sequence). CDR3 amino acids: CSALAAGTLNTEAFF.

This clonotype is labeled large (0.1 to 1%) based on frequency. The V gene is TRBV19, the J gene TRBJ2-7; TCRdb indicates TRBD1, and absent DNA this call remains unverified. The CDR3 has 14 amino acids. CDR1 and CDR2 from the germline V gene are LNHDA and SQIVND (reference sequence). The CDR3 sequence: CASSVTGYSYEQYF.

The chain carries TRBV3-1 and TRBJ2-6; TCRdb picks TRBD1, but there is no DNA to check that call. The CDR3 has 18 amino acids. Germline assignment: CDR1 LGHDT and CDR2 YNNKEL (reference sequence). The CDR3 reads CASSLFGGLGSGANVLTF.

This clonotype shows up as large by frequency. The chain has TRBV27 and TRBJ2-5; the D call of TRBD2 rests on TCRdb alone, since no DNA is present to check it. This CDR3 has 15 amino acids. Germline CDR1 MNHEY, CDR2 SMNVEV (reference sequence). This CDR3 is CASSLSPGGQETQYF.

Frequency places this clonotype as large. CDR3 sequence: CASSHHPGTSGMDTDTQYF. This rearrangement joins TRBV4-1 to TRBJ2-3; as DNA is missing, the TRBD2 call by TCRdb cannot be tested. This CDR3 spans 19 amino acids. The germline V gene has CDR1 MGHRA and CDR2 YSYEKL.

According to its frequency, this clonotype is medium-sized (0.01 to 0.1%). The chain links TRBV20-1 to TRBJ1-1. This CDR3 contains 13 residues. Germline V gene data show CDR1 as DFQATT and CDR2 as SNEGSKA (reference sequence). Here the CDR3 reads CSASRQANTEAFF.

Judged by frequency, this clonotype is large (0.1 to 1%). This chain uses TRBV27 with TRBJ1-1. Germline V gene sequence: CDR1 MNHEY, CDR2 SMNVEV (reference sequence). This CDR3 comprises 14 residues. CDR3 sequence: CASSSDEMGTEAFF.

This chain uses TRBV5-1 with TRBJ2-7; TCRdb's D call of TRBD2 is untestable without DNA. The CDR3 extends over 19 amino acids. Germline V gene data show CDR1 as SGHRS and CDR2 as YFSETQ. The CDR3 loop is CASSPRPSSGSVWTYEQYF.

This clonotype is identified as large from frequency. This chain connects TRBV18 to TRBJ1-2; the D call from TCRdb, TRBD1, cannot be confirmed without DNA. Germline CDR1 is KGHSH and CDR2 is LQKENI. The CDR3 runs 14 residues. The chain's CDR3 is CASSPPARGDGYTF.

This clonotype is deemed large by its frequency. The chain is built from TRBV6-2 or TRBV6-3 and TRBJ2-5; TCRdb calls TRBD1, which cannot be checked without DNA. The CDR3 is 13 residues long. The germline V gene encodes CDR1 MNHEY and CDR2 SVGEGT. CDR3 sequence reads: CASSPQGAETQYF.

This clonotype registers large (0.1 to 1%) by frequency. This CDR3 is CASEGLQETQYF. This sequence joins TRBV6-2 or TRBV6-3 and TRBJ2-5; checking the TCRdb D call of TRBD2 is not possible without DNA. CDR1 MNHEY and CDR2 SVGEGT come from the germline V gene. The CDR3 consists of 12 residues.

Considering frequency, this clonotype is medium-sized. V and J are TRBV5-1 and TRBJ2-3; without DNA, the TCRdb call of TRBD2 cannot be checked. CDR3 length: 14 amino acids. Germline-derived CDR1 and CDR2 are SGHRS and YFSETQ. This CDR3 reads CASSLTGVRDTQYF.

The rearrangement links TRBV4-2 to TRBJ2-1; without DNA, the TCRdb call of TRBD2 cannot be checked. In germline, CDR1 is LGHNA, CDR2 YNFKEQ. The CDR3 has 16 residues. CDR3 amino acids: CASSLTGTSGSDEQFF.

J is TRBJ2-1 and V is TRBV20-1; no DNA is available, so the TRBD2 call from TCRdb remains unchecked. CDR3 length equals 14 residues. The V gene's germline CDR1 is DFQATT and CDR2 SNEGSKA (reference sequence). This chain's CDR3 is CSAGGGTSDDEQFF.

Frequency places this clonotype as medium-sized. J is TRBJ2-5 and V is TRBV2; TCRdb outputs TRBD1, but without DNA this stays unchecked. This CDR3 has 13 amino acids. Germline V lookup: CDR1 SNHLY, CDR2 FYNNEI. The CDR3 loop reads CASSPTGIETQYF.

By frequency, this clonotype is medium-sized. This chain joins TRBV19 and TRBJ2-1; no DNA is available, so the TRBD2 call from TCRdb remains unchecked. The CDR3 has 17 amino acids. Germline loops: CDR1 LNHDA, CDR2 SQIVND (reference sequence). The CDR3 loop is CASSRTSGLSSYNEQFF.

Measured by frequency, this clonotype is large. The chain uses TRBV3-1 and TRBJ2-7; without DNA, the TCRdb call of TRBD1 cannot be checked. Germline CDR1 LGHDT, CDR2 YNNKEL (reference sequence). There are 14 residues in the CDR3. CDR3 in amino acids: CASSHRQTWGEQYF.

Judged by frequency, this clonotype is medium-sized (0.01 to 0.1%). The chain carries TRBV27 and TRBJ2-7; TCRdb outputs TRBD1, but without DNA this stays unchecked. Germline CDR1 and CDR2: MNHEY and SMNVEV (reference sequence). The CDR3 sequence is 15 residues long. CDR3 residues: CASSQGTGGPYEQYF.

Considering frequency, this clonotype is medium-sized. V usage is TRBV18 and J usage is TRBJ2-3; TCRdb outputs TRBD2, but without DNA this stays unchecked. The CDR3 is 13 residues long. Germline V gene lookup returns CDR1 KGHSH and CDR2 LQKENI. This CDR3 reads CASSARSTDTQYF. Combining the CDR3 with reference TRBV18 and TRBJ2-3 gives the whole variable domain NAGVMQNPRHLVRRRGQEARLRCSPMKGHSHVYWYRQLPEEGLKFMVYLQKENIIDESGMPKERFSAEFPKEGPSILRIQQVVRGDSAAYFCASSARSTDTQYFGPGTRLTVL.